What follows is one T cell receptor (beta chain) and its context. The clone's antigen remains unknown. No much larger clonotype is one base removed from it; base qualities were not supplied. The entry originates in a study of blood T cell repertoires in COVID-19 (dated by TCRdb to about 2020). Some background on the complete study: Samples covering the acute and convalescent phases of COVID-19 were provided by collaborators in the United States, Italy and Spain. Sample metadata almost always included a de-identified subject ID, COVID-19 status, age in years and sex. Samples came from the ongoing ImmuneRACE study (first 160 participants) plus 1,254 subjects from 6 global collaborators. The repertoires were made available in a free public database intended to serve as a resource for research on the immune response to SARS-CoV-2. Subjects who had been exposed to COVID-19, were actively infected with it, or had recovered from it provided the deeply sampled blood TCRbeta repertoires that made up the dataset. HLA class I and class II types, where available, came from metadata supplied by the sample provider rather than from assay-based typing. The prospective study material was composed of cDNA or gDNA derived from T cells, B-cell-depleted T cells, or PBMCs. General study outcomes and caveats: How much clinical and demographic metadata was included differed by source and by participant, and the metadata was provided uncurated.

V ends up 5 bases short and J 7 bases short, with an unmatched junction base count of 10. From its cysteine to its phenylalanine, the CDR3 spans 15 amino acids. Only the CDR3 portion is preserved as DNA: 45 bases, with reading frame beginning at the first base. CDR1 and CDR2, looked up from the germline V gene, are SGHTA and FQGTGA. Each collaborating institution followed its own protocols to collect whole blood in K2EDTA tubes. For TCRbeta analysis, collaborator samples were shipped as frozen whole blood, as isolated PBMCs, or as DNA extracted from either sample type. TCRbeta CDR3 regions were amplified from genomic DNA using the immunoSEQ Assay, a bias-controlled multiplex PCR. The original pipeline was this. The number of nucleated cells in each sample was estimated from the amplification of reference gene primers within the assay. To quantify the absolute abundance of each unique TCRbeta CDR3 rearrangement, sequence reads were collapsed and filtered. For each sample, productive Simpson clonality was calculated as the square root of Simpson's diversity index over productive rearrangements. This immuneACCESS table, as held by TCRdb, lists in-frame sequences with V and J called but not all clones. Of the missing ones, under half trace to an unresolved V gene in checked studies; the others have no known cause. From that table come the V and J calls and clone size; the DNA was used to work out D and trimming. The sample records 95,000 to 110,000 clones, roughly four fifths of which are singletons. About 4.8% of the sample is taken by the ten largest.

The chain employs TRBV7-3 and TRBJ2-4, with 8 middle bases fitting TRBD1. This receptor was identified in a man in his fifties or sixties with acute or convalescent COVID-19. The sequenced material came from peripheral blood. CDR3 sequence: CASSVLPGQENIQYF. The nucleotide sequence is given as TGTGCCAGCAGCGTACTGCCGGGACAGGAGAACATTCAGTACTTC.